The entry that follows covers one T cell receptor beta chain sequence. The data derive from a study of cytomegalovirus exposure and HLA in healthy donors. In the PCR, 60 Vbeta and 13 Jbeta primers were used. The data were produced by immunoSEQ multiplex PCR, yet TCRdb's version contains in-frame clones alone and is incomplete. The sample has under 200,000 clones; roughly 80% are singletons. The V end was cut by 1 base, the J end by 2 bases, with 15 bases between. This CDR3 region has 16 residues. Germline lookup yields CDR1 LNHDA and CDR2 SQIVND (reference sequence). V usage is TRBV19 and J usage is TRBJ2-7, with D perhaps TRBD1 (7 bases). Input material: PBMCs. The TCR comes from a male donor in good health and CMV-seropositive. The CDR3, as DNA: TGTGCCAGTAGTATAGTGGGGGGACAGCGCGCCTACGAGCAGTACTTC. Translated, it gives CASSIVGGQRAYEQYF.